This TCR beta chain was profiled in a study of technical replicates of blood from a handful of donors. Sequencing was performed with immunoSEQ multiplex PCR; in TCRdb, only in-frame clones are kept and a portion is missing. This table holds about 9,400 clones, around 92% found once. The length of the CDR3 is 13 residues. Germline CDR1 is MNHEY and CDR2 is SMNVEV (reference sequence). The V end was cut by 5 bases, the J end by 4 bases, with 11 bases between. Sequences were obtained from PBMCs. The receptor was isolated from a human donor in good health. This chain joins TRBV27 and TRBJ2-5; possible D gene TRBD2, 5 bases. The CDR3 here is CASSPIRGETQYF. The CDR3 DNA sequence: TGTGCCAGCAGTCCCATCCGGGGAGAGACCCAGTACTTC.